This entry is about one T cell receptor beta chain. This clonotype has more than one count but fewer than ten. There is no known antigen for this receptor. Base qualities were left out, and no much larger clone turns up one base away. From its cysteine to its phenylalanine, the CDR3 spans 14 amino acids. Only CDR3 DNA remains: 42 bases, in frame from the first base. Via the germline V gene, CDR1 is SGHAT and CDR2 FQNNGV. Trimming at the junction amounts to 4 bases on V and 2 bases on J, and the germline ends lie 9 bases apart. The record originates from a study of blood T cells in healthy people across ages (dated by TCRdb to between 2015 and 2016). Background for the entire study: In model experiments, template switching captured about one uniquely barcoded TCR beta cDNA molecule for every two T cells. Age-related changes in TCR beta repertoire diversity were measured in the study by deep sequencing normalized with unique cDNA molecular identifiers. Donors were grouped into four age groups: young (average about 15 years), middle-aged (about 38), aged (roughly 67) and long-lived (around 82). To avoid experimental bias, donors of different ages were randomly spread across the sequencing lanes. Using the same blood draw, the study looked at two additional independent replicas of 1 million unique cDNA reads for two donors, one aged 18 to 30 and the other aged 80 or older.

Systemically healthy Caucasian individuals from Russia, 35 to 50 in total and aged about 6 to 100 years, were included as donors. Around 10 milliliters of peripheral blood were collected from each donor into EDTA-treated Vacutainer tubes. PBMCs were isolated by Ficoll-Paque density-gradient centrifugation, with at least 6 million obtained per sample. Trizol reagent was used to extract total RNA from PBMCs, with at least 6 micrograms per sample. Naive CD45RAhigh/CD27high T cell percentages were measured by flow cytometry on a PBMC aliquot from every donor. Library preparation used 5' RACE. The listed sequencing device is Illumina HiSeq 2500. A second roughly 6 to 12 cycle PCR used a sample-barcoded 5' primer and a J-beta primer mix. A unique molecular identifier was introduced onto each TCR beta cDNA molecule by a template-switch 5' adaptor carrying 12 random nucleotides. Each sample yielded at least 3 million CDR3-containing paired-end reads. First-strand cDNA synthesis was performed from all RNA using the Mint cDNA synthesis kit, with priming by a TRBC-specific oligonucleotide. After uracil-DNA glycosylase treatment, a first 18-cycle PCR used universal primers M1SS and BC2_uni_R on all cDNA. On the authors' methods: Normalization of each sample was performed by random selection of 1 million high-quality reads, each carrying a distinct molecular identifier. Reads sharing molecular identifiers were discarded rather than binned into consensus sequences. CDR3 identification, clonotype clustering and error correction used MiTCR with a Q25 quality threshold and the strictest error-elimination algorithm. A nonparametric unseen species model with Euler transformation was used to estimate a lower bound on total TCR beta diversity. TCRdb trimmed the raw reads at Q25, called clones with MiXCR and kept productive beta chains. Merged by CDR3 protein, the rows form single entries marked with the most common genes and DNA. TCRdb assigned the V and J calls; the authors' analysis was not used. Recorded for this sample are 500,000 to 600,000 distinct CDR3 sequences; 27% of them occurred a single time. The ten top clones hold under 20% of the sample.

Broad study findings and their caveats: Because donor CMV infection status was unknown, age-related changes in expanded clonotypes were potentially confounded. As age increased, observed TCR beta diversity per million T cells dropped in a roughly linear way, and a significant reduction was already evident by age about 36. Compared with the aged group, the long-lived group had more naive CD4+ T cells, fewer expanded clones and increased TCR diversity, suggesting age selection. Bulk unsorted PBMC profiling prevented conclusive comparison of naive and antigen-experienced compartments. Estimates of total diversity from one million sequenced T cells were regarded as lower bounds and underestimates. Observed TCR beta diversity correlated strongly with the percentage of naive T cells measured by flow cytometry.

The chain is assembled from TRBV11-2 and TRBJ2-4; no D segment can be confidently identified. Source material: blood. This clonotype originated in a woman aged 70-85 years in good health. CDR3 loop: CASSYENTKNIQYF. The sequenced DNA is TGTGCCAGCAGCTACGAAAATACCAAAAACATTCAGTACTTC. The full variable domain, completed from the reference TRBV11-2 and TRBJ2-4 proteins outside the CDR3, reads EAGVAQSPRYKIIEKRQSVAFWCNPISGHATLYWYQQILGQGPKLLIQFQNNGVVDDSQLPKDRFSAERLKGVDSTLKIQPAKLEDSAVYLCASSYENTKNIQYFGAGTRLSVL.